A single sample gave rise to the 30 T cell receptor beta chains below, sequenced in a study of T cell responses to AZD1222 COVID-19 vaccine. Produced via immunoSEQ multiplex PCR; TCRdb's table is partial and in-frame only. The data contain about 130,000 clones, roughly 88% of them singletons. The sequenced sample was peripheral blood, obtained on day 0 of AZD1222 vaccination. The origin of the receptors is an adult in good health.

This chain joins TRBV5-1 and TRBJ2-1; the match to TRBD2 covers 10 bases. CDR3 length: 16 amino acids. After removal of 2 bases from V and 4 bases from J, the junction contained 6 bases not matched to a gene. The V gene's germline CDR1 is SGHRS and CDR2 YFSETQ. CDR3 loop: CASSLRGTSAYNEQFF. CDR3 sequence (DNA): TGCGCCAGCAGCTTAAGGGGGACTAGCGCGTACAATGAGCAGTTCTTC.

The rearrangement uses TRBV5-8 and TRBJ2-1; the D is unclear. V lost 1 base and J 2 bases, leaving 10 bases between the germline ends. The germline V gene encodes CDR1 SGHTS and CDR2 YDEGEE. This CDR3 spans 15 amino acids. The CDR3 DNA sequence: TGTGCCAGCAGCTTGCGCAGGACCACCTACAATGAGCAGTTCTTC. This gives the protein CASSLRRTTYNEQFF.

J is TRBJ2-4 and V is TRBV7-2, with D perhaps TRBD1 or TRBD2 (6 bases each). V was clipped by 5 bases and J by 3 bases, with 11 bases between them. The CDR3 has 14 amino acids. Germline V gene sequence: CDR1 SGHTA, CDR2 FQGNSA. CDR3 in amino acids: CASSKQGGKNIQYF. The DNA of the CDR3 is TGTGCCAGCAGCAAACAGGGAGGCAAAAACATTCAGTACTTC.

The count of this clone is one. The chain links TRBV7-9 to TRBJ2-7; D possibly matches TRBD1 or TRBD2 (5 bases each). CDR3 length: 15 amino acids. The germline V gene encodes CDR1 SEHNR and CDR2 FQNEAQ (reference sequence). Trimming took 4 bases from V and 1 from J, leaving 14 bases between them. CDR3: CASSSRTGPSYEQYF. CDR3 coding DNA: TGTGCCAGCAGCTCTCGGACGGGACCTTCCTACGAGCAGTACTTC.

The chain has TRBV19 and TRBJ1-5; 8 bases map to TRBD1. V shed 5 bases, J shed 7 bases, and the junction held 13 bases outside the gene matches. The CDR3 runs 16 residues. Germline assignment: CDR1 LNHDA and CDR2 SQIVND (reference sequence). CDR3 DNA sequence: TGTGCCAGTAGTGCCGGACAGGGCTGGGGAGGACAGCCCCAGCATTTT. Protein: CASSAGQGWGGQPQHF. Drawing the rest from reference TRBV19 and TRBJ1-5, the complete variable domain is DGGITQSPKYLFRKEGQNVTLSCEQNLNHDAMYWYRQDPGQGLRLIYYSQIVNDFQKGDIAEGYSVSREKKESFPLTVTSAQKNPTAFYLCASSAGQGWGGQPQHFGDGTRLSIL.

The chain links TRBV28 to TRBJ2-4, with D possibly matching TRBD1 (6 bases). CDR1 and CDR2 (germline): MDHEN, SYDVKM. There are 14 residues in the CDR3. V lost 4 bases, J lost 5 bases, and 12 bases lay in between. This CDR3 is CASSSPDRQNIQYF. The CDR3 DNA sequence: TGTGCCAGCAGTTCCCCCGACAGGCAAAACATTCAGTACTTC. The full variable domain, its missing parts supplied by reference TRBV28 and TRBJ2-4, is DVKVTQSSRYLVKRTGEKVFLECVQDMDHENMFWYRQDPGLGLRLIYFSYDVKMKEKGDIPEGYSVSREKKERFSLILESASTNQTSMYLCASSSPDRQNIQYFGAGTRLSVL.

The genes are TRBV10-3 and TRBJ2-7; a possible D gene is TRBD1 (6 bases). The V gene's germline CDR1 is ENHRY and CDR2 SYGVKD. The CDR3 runs 16 residues. V shed 0 bases and J shed 1 base, with 13 bases lying between them. This CDR3 is CAISESAQGRSYEQYF. CDR3 nucleotides: TGTGCCATCAGTGAGTCTGCACAGGGCCGATCCTACGAGCAGTACTTC.

This chain links TRBV4-1 with TRBJ2-4; D gene unclear. Per the germline V gene, CDR1 is MGHRA and CDR2 is YSYEKL. The CDR3 has 17 residues. V was clipped by 0 bases and J by 3 bases, with 15 bases between them. The CDR3 DNA reads TGCGCCAGCAGCCAAGATCCGATAGGGATGAGCAAAAACATTCAGTACTTC. This gives the protein CASSQDPIGMSKNIQYF.

The rearrangement links TRBV19 to TRBJ2-1, with 10 bases lining up with TRBD1. The junction had 13 bases not matched to a gene; V was cut back by 6 bases and J by 8 bases. This CDR3 region has 16 residues. The V gene's germline CDR1 is LNHDA and CDR2 SQIVND (reference sequence). CDR3 nucleotide sequence: TGTGCCAGTAGCCGAATAGGACAGGGGGGGTTAGATGAGCAGTTCTTC. This codes for CASSRIGQGGLDEQFF.

The chain couples TRBV28 to TRBJ2-3; 9 bases match TRBD2. J lost 4 bases, V lost 7 bases, and 9 bases had no gene match. This CDR3 is built from 15 residues. Germline V gives CDR1 MDHEN, CDR2 SYDVKM. The CDR3 loop reads CASTLSAGGPDTQYF. The CDR3 nucleotides are TGTGCCAGCACTCTCTCAGCGGGAGGTCCAGATACGCAGTATTTT.

This chain uses TRBV5-5 with TRBJ2-5; TRBD1 agrees at 8 bases. In germline, CDR1 is SGHKS, CDR2 YYEKEE (reference sequence). The CDR3 extends over 16 amino acids. Unmatched junction bases numbered 9, after V lost 4 bases and J lost 1 base. CDR3 nucleotide sequence: TGTGCCAGCAGCGGACGGACAGGGTGGGCCCAAGAGACCCAGTACTTC. It codes for CASSGRTGWAQETQYF.

The rearrangement uses TRBV5-1 and TRBJ2-7; D unresolved. The V gene lost 4 bases and the J gene lost 6 bases, with 20 bases spanning the gap. Germline V gene lookup returns CDR1 SGHRS and CDR2 YFSETQ. CDR3 length equals 15 residues. CDR3 protein: CASSRRHDGSAEQYF. In nucleotides, the CDR3 is TGCGCCAGCAGCCGACGACATGACGGGTCGGCCGAGCAGTACTTC.

The CDR3 DNA reads as TGTGCCAGCAGTTACTTAAAACTCTCCAACGAAAAACTGTTTTTT. Its protein is CASSYLKLSNEKLFF. This rearrangement joins TRBV6-5 to TRBJ1-4; D is uncertain. The CDR3 loop spans 15 amino acids. Deletions cut 1 base from V and 8 bases from J, with 14 bases between. Germline V CDR1 and CDR2: MNHEY, SVGAGI.

The rearrangement joins TRBV24-1 to TRBJ1-5; TRBD1 matches 12 bases. CDR3 length: 17 amino acids. The germline V gene has CDR1 KGHDR and CDR2 SFDVKD. Trimming took 10 bases from V and 0 from J; bases not matched to a gene: 9. DNA of the CDR3: TGTGCCACGGCACCGGGACAGGGGGCCATTAGCAATCAGCCCCAGCATTTT. Translating gives CATAPGQGAISNQPQHF.

The J gene is TRBJ1-6, the V gene TRBV6-1, with TRBD1 as a possible D gene (6 bases). The CDR3 extends over 14 amino acids. Germline CDR1 reads MNHNS; CDR2 reads SASEGT. With 3 bases removed from V and 7 bases from J, the gap between germline ends came to 10 bases. Here the CDR3 DNA reads TGTGCCAGCAGTGAGTGGGACATCAATTCACCCCTCCACTTT. Its protein is CASSEWDINSPLHF.

CDR3: CASGLVNRGLTDTQYF. The CDR3 DNA reads TGTGCTAGTGGTTTGGTAAACAGGGGTCTCACAGATACGCAGTATTTT. The V and J genes are TRBV12-5 and TRBJ2-3, with TRBD1 matching 7 bases. The CDR3 length is 16 residues. Trimming at V came to 0 bases and at J to 2 bases, leaving 5 bases not matched to a gene. CDR1 and CDR2 from the germline V gene are LGHNT and FRNRAP.

The V call is TRBV27, the J call TRBJ1-6; a possible D gene is TRBD1 (6 bases). Germline V gene lookup returns CDR1 MNHEY and CDR2 SMNVEV (reference sequence). The CDR3 has 15 amino acids. Trimming left V 5 bases short and J 10 bases short, with 18 bases between. As DNA, the CDR3 is TGTGCCAGCAGTGTCCACAGGGAAGGAGAATCACCCCTCCACTTT. This encodes CASSVHREGESPLHF.

This clone appeared a few times. The V gene is TRBV6-5, the J gene TRBJ2-7, with 7 bases identical to TRBD1. The CDR3 is 14 residues long. CDR1 and CDR2 (germline): MNHEY, SVGAGI. V was clipped by 5 bases and J by 3 bases; unmatched bases: 7. CDR3 region: CASSRTGALYEQYF. The CDR3 DNA reads as TGTGCCAGCAGTCGGACAGGCGCTCTCTACGAGCAGTACTTC.

The rearrangement uses TRBV15 and TRBJ1-4; 7 bases are shared with TRBD1. The CDR3 totals 17 residues. Germline trimming cut 1 base from V and 2 bases from J; bases unmatched to any gene: 7. Germline V lookup: CDR1 LNHNV, CDR2 YYDKDF (reference sequence). The CDR3: CATSRGGGGTTNEKLFF. The CDR3 region has the DNA TGTGCCACCAGCAGAGGGGGAGGGGGCACGACTAATGAAAAACTGTTTTTT.

The chain combines TRBV27 with TRBJ2-3; TRBD2 is a possible D gene (6 bases). The V gene's germline CDR1 is MNHEY and CDR2 SMNVEV (reference sequence). Trimming removed 6 bases from V and 4 bases from J, with 11 bases in between. The CDR3 has 13 residues. The CDR3 DNA is TGTGCCAGCAGACGGGAGTTGTCAGATACGCAGTATTTT. Translating gives CASRRELSDTQYF.

As regards this clone: The identical CDR3 is also encoded by other nucleotide sequences in the sample. The V gene is TRBV3-1 (or the pseudogene TRBV3-2), the J gene TRBJ1-6; 10 nucleotides align to TRBD1. In germline, CDR1 is LGHDT, CDR2 YNNKEL (reference sequence). V shed 4 bases, J shed 10 bases, and the junction held 4 bases outside the gene matches. The CDR3 runs 14 residues. CDR3 protein: CASSLGQGNSPLHF. The CDR3 DNA sequence: TGTGCCAGCAGCCTGGGACAGGGGAACTCACCCCTCCACTTT.

The DNA of the CDR3 is TGTGCCAGCAGCGTAGGGTCTAGCGGGAATAGCTACGAGCAGTACTTC. Residues: CASSVGSSGNSYEQYF. This chain uses TRBV9 with TRBJ2-7, with 9 positions matching TRBD2. This CDR3 has 16 amino acids. Trimming took 0 bases from V and 3 from J; bases not matched to a gene: 7. The V gene's germline CDR1 is SGDLS and CDR2 YYNGEE.

This chain links TRBV11-1 with TRBJ1-6; the match to TRBD1 covers 12 bases. Trimming took 0 bases from V and 12 from J; bases not matched to a gene: 3. The CDR3 totals 15 residues. Germline V lookup: CDR1 SGHAT, CDR2 FQDESV (reference sequence). The CDR3 protein is CASSLAGTGGGPLHF. DNA for the CDR3: TGTGCCAGCAGCTTAGCGGGGACAGGGGGCGGACCCCTCCACTTT.

This sequence joins TRBV3-1 (or the pseudogene TRBV3-2) and TRBJ1-2; unclear D gene. The CDR3 runs to 14 residues. Germline V gene sequence: CDR1 LGHDT, CDR2 YNNKEL (reference sequence). V lost 1 base and J 1 base, leaving 7 bases between the germline ends. CDR3 sequence (DNA): TGTGCCAGCAGCCAAGGTACCGTTAACTATGGCTACACCTTC. Its protein product is CASSQGTVNYGYTF.

This clone has just a few counts. One junction end disagrees with the germline gene, perhaps due to a read error. V gene TRBV14 combines with J gene TRBJ2-7; maybe TRBD2 (5 bases). This CDR3 has 18 amino acids. Germline CDR1 reads SGHDN; CDR2 reads FVKESK. The CDR3 bases are TGTGCCAGCAGGCAAGAGGTTGGAGGTCCCCGTATGAACTACGAGCAGTACTTC. Its translation is CASRQEVGGPRMNYEQYF.

The chain is built from TRBV21-1 and TRBJ1-3. TRBV21-1 has pseudogene status. The CDR3 totals 16 residues. For the CDR3, the DNA is TGTGCCAGCAGCAAAGAATGCGGGGCGAGGGGAAACACCATATATTTT. Translated: CASSKECGARGNTIYF.

The rearrangement links TRBV6-5 to TRBJ2-7; TRBD1 aligns across 8 bases. This CDR3 comprises 13 residues. CDR1 and CDR2 from the germline V gene are MNHEY and SVGAGI. With 6 bases clipped from V and 3 bases from J, the junction kept 4 bases outside the gene matches. CDR3 nucleotide sequence: TGTGCCAGCAGGCTGGACAGGGTCTACGAGCAGTACTTC. Protein product: CASRLDRVYEQYF.

On this clone itself: The sample holds other DNA sequences that translate to the same CDR3. The chain carries TRBV7-9 and TRBJ2-7, with 8 bases identical to TRBD2. The CDR3 is made up of 14 amino acids. Trimming cost V 2 bases and J 0 bases; bases outside gene matches: 0. CDR1 is SEHNR, CDR2 FQNEAQ, per germline (reference sequence). The CDR3 region has the DNA TGTGCCAGCAGCTTACGGGAGGGCTCCTACGAGCAGTACTTC. This encodes CASSLREGSYEQYF.

The chain employs TRBV19 and TRBJ1-3; D uncertain. Germline assignment: CDR1 LNHDA and CDR2 SQIVND (reference sequence). The CDR3 consists of 16 residues. Between the trimmed V and J ends, which lost 3 bases and 0 bases, there was a span of 12 bases. DNA for the CDR3: TGTGCCAGTAGTATTATGAGGGTTCGCTCTGGAAACACCATATATTTT. Its protein is CASSIMRVRSGNTIYF.

This chain connects TRBV18 to TRBJ1-2; weak D call: TRBD1 (6 bases). The germline V gene has CDR1 KGHSH and CDR2 LQKENI. The ends were cut back, 2 bases at V and 4 bases at J, with 8 bases in the middle. The length of the CDR3 is 13 residues. CDR3 residues: CASSPDRSYGYTF. CDR3 bases: TGTGCCAGCTCACCAGACAGGTCCTATGGCTACACCTTC.